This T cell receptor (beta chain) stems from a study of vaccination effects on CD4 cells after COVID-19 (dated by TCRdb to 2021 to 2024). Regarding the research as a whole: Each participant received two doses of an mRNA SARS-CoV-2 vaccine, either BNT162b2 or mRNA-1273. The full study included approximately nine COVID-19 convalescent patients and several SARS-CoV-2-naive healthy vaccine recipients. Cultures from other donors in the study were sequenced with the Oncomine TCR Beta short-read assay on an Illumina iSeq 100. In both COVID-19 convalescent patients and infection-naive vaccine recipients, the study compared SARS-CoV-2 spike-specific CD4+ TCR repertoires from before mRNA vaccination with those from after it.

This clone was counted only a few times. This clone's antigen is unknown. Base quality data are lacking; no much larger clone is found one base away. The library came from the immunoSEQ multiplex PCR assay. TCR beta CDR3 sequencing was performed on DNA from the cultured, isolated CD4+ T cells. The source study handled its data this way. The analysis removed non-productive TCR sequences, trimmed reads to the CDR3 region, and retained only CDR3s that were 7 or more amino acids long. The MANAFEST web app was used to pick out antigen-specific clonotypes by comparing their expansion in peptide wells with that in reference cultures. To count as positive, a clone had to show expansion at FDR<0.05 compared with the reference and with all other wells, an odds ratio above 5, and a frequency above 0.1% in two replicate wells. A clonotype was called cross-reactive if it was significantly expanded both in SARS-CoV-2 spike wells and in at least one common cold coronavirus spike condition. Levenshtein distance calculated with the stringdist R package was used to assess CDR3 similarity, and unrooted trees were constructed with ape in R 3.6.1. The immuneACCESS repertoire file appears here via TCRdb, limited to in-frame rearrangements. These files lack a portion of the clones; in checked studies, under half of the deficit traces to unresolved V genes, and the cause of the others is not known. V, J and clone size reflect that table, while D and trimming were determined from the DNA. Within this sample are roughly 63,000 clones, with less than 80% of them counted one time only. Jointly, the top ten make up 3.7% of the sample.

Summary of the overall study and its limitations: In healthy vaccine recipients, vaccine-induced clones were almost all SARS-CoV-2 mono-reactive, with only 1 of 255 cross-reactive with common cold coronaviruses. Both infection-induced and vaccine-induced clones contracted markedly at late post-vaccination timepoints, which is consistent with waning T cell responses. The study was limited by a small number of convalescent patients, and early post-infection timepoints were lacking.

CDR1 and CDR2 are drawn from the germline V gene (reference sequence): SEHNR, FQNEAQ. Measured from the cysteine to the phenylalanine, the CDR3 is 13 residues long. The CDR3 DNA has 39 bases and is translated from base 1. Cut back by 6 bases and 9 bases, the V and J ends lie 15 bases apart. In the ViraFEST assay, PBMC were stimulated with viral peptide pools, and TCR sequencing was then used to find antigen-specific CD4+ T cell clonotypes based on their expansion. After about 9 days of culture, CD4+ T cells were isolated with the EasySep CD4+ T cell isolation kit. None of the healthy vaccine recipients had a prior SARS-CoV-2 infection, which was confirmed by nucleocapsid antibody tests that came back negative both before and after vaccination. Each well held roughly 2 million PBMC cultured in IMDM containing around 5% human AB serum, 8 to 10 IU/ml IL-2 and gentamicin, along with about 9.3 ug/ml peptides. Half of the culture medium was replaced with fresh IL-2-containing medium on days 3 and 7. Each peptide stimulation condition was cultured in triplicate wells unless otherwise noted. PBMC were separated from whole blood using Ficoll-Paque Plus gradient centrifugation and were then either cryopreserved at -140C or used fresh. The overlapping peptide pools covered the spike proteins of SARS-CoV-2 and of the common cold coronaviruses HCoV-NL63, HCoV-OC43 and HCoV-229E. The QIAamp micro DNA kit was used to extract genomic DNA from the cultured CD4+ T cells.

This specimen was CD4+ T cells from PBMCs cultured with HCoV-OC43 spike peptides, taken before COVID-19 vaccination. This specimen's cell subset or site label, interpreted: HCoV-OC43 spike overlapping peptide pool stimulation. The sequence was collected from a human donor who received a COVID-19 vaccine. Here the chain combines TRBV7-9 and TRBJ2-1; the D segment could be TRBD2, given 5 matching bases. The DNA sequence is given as TGTGCCAGCAGGCCGGACTTAATGGGTGAGCAGTTCTTC. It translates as CASRPDLMGEQFF.